Below are 4 T cell receptor beta chains sequenced from a single sample in a study of multiple sclerosis patients with progressive multifocal leukoencephalopathy. The time point here: time of PML onset. Profiling relied on immunoSEQ multiplex PCR, and the TCRdb table lists in-frame clones only, not all of them. The table shows about 31,000 clones, with 75% to 90% occurring only once. The input for sequencing was PBMCs, taken from a patient treated with natalizumab. Receptor source: a woman aged 25 to 39 with progressive multifocal leukoencephalopathy.

This clone has a single count. J is TRBJ1-5 and V is TRBV18; D is undetermined. Germline V gene lookup returns CDR1 KGHSH and CDR2 LQKENI. V gave up 5 bases and J gave up 3 bases, with 11 bases separating them. This CDR3 contains 14 residues. For the CDR3, the DNA is TGTGCCAGCTCATCAGCGATCAACAATCAGCCCCAGCATTTT. Protein product: CASSSAINNQPQHF.

On this clone itself: Distinct nucleotide sequences in the sample also encode this CDR3. The genes are TRBV11-2 and TRBJ1-2; D possibly corresponds to TRBD1 (6 bases). The CDR3 totals 14 residues. The germline V gene encodes CDR1 SGHAT and CDR2 FQNNGV. V dropped 0 bases and J dropped 8 bases, with 13 bases sitting between them. The CDR3 coding sequence is TGTGCCAGCAGCTTAGAACGGGCAGGGGTAGGCTACACCTTC. Translated: CASSLERAGVGYTF. The full variable domain, with the rest looked up from reference TRBV11-2 and TRBJ1-2, is EAGVAQSPRYKIIEKRQSVAFWCNPISGHATLYWYQQILGQGPKLLIQFQNNGVVDDSQLPKDRFSAERLKGVDSTLKIQPAKLEDSAVYLCASSLERAGVGYTFGSGTRLTVV.

This chain uses TRBV7-2 with TRBJ1-2; 10 bases line up with TRBD1. With 5 bases clipped from V and 8 bases from J, the junction kept 8 bases outside the gene matches. Germline V gene lookup returns CDR1 SGHTA and CDR2 FQGNSA. The CDR3 runs to 14 residues. CDR3 loop: CASSTRDRGGGYTF. DNA of the CDR3: TGTGCCAGCAGCACCCGGGACAGGGGCGGCGGCTACACCTTC.

The chain combines TRBV5-1 with TRBJ2-7; D possibly uses TRBD1 or TRBD2 (5 bases each). The CDR3 sequence is 13 residues long. Germline V gene lookup returns CDR1 SGHRS and CDR2 YFSETQ. V was cut by 2 bases and J by 5 bases, with 11 bases left in between. The DNA for the CDR3 is TGCGCCAGCAGCTTAGGGACCCCGGACGAGCAGTACTTC. Protein product: CASSLGTPDEQYF.